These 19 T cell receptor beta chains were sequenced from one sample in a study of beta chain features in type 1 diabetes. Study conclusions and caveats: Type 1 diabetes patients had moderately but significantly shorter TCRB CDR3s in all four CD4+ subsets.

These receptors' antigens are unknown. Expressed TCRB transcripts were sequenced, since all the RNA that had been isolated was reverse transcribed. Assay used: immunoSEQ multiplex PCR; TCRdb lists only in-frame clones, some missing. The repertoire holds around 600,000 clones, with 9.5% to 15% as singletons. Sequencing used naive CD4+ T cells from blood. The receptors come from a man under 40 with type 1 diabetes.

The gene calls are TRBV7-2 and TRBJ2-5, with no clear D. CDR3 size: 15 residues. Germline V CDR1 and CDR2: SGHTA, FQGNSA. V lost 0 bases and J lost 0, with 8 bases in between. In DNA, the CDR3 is TGTGCCAGCAGCTTAGCACCTCCGTACCAAGAGACCCAGTACTTC. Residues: CASSLAPPYQETQYF.

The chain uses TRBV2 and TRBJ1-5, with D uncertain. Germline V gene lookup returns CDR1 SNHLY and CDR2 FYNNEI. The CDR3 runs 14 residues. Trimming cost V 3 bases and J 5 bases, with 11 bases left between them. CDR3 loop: CASSDWLRYQPQHF. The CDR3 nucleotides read TGTGCCAGCAGTGACTGGTTGCGATATCAGCCCCAGCATTTT. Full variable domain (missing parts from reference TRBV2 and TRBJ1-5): EPEVTQTPSHQVTQMGQEVILRCVPISNHLYFYWYRQILGQKVEFLVSFYNNEISEKSEIFDDQFSVERPDGSNFTLKIRSTKLEDSAMYFCASSDWLRYQPQHFGDGTRLSIL.

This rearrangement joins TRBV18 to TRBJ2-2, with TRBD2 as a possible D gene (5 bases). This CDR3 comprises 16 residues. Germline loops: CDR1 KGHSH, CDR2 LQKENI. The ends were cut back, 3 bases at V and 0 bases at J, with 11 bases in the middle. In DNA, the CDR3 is TGTGCCAGCTCACCTCTATCGGGGTCGAACACCGGGGAGCTGTTTTTT. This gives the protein CASSPLSGSNTGELFF.

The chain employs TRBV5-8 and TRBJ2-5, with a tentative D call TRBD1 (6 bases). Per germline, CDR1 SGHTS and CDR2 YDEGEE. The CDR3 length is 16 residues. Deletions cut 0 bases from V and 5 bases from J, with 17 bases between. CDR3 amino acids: CASSLAGQLPLETQYF. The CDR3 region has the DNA TGTGCCAGCAGCTTGGCAGGACAGCTCCCGTTGGAGACCCAGTACTTC.

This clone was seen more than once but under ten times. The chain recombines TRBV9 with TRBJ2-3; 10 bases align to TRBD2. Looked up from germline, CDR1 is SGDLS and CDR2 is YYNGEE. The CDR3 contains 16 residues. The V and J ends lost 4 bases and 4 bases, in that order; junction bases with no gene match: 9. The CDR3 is CASSTSSGGFSDTQYF. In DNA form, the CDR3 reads TGTGCCAGCAGCACCTCTAGCGGGGGCTTTTCAGATACGCAGTATTTT.

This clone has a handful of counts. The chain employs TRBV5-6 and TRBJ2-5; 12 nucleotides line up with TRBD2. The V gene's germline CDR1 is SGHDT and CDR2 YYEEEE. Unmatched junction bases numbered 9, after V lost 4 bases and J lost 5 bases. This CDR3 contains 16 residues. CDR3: CASSITSGGPLETQYF. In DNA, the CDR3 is TGTGCCAGCAGCATAACTAGCGGGGGGCCACTGGAGACCCAGTACTTC.

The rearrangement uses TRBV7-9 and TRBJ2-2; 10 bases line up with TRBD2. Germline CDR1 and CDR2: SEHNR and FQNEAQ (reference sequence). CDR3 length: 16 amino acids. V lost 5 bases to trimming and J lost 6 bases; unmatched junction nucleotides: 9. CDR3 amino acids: CASSLSSGGAAGELFF. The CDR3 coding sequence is TGTGCCAGCAGCCTCTCGAGCGGGGGGGCCGCCGGGGAGCTGTTTTTT.

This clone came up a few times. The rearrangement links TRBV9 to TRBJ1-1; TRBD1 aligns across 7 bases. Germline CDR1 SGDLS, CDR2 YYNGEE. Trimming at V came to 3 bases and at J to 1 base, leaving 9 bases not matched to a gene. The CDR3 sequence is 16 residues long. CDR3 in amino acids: CASSARGDRSNTEAFF. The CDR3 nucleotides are TGTGCCAGCAGCGCTAGGGGGGACAGATCGAACACTGAAGCTTTCTTT. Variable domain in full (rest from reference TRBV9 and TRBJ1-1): DSGVTQTPKHLITATGQRVTLRCSPRSGDLSVYWYQQSLDQGLQFLIQYYNGEERAKGNILERFSAQQFPDLHSELNLSSLELGDSALYFCASSARGDRSNTEAFFGQGTRLTVV.

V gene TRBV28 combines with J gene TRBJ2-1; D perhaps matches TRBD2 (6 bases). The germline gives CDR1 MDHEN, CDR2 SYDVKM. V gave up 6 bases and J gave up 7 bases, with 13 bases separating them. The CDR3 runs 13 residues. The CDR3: CASRSGLFNEQFF. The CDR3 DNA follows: TGTGCCAGCAGGTCGGGACTCTTTAATGAGCAGTTCTTC.

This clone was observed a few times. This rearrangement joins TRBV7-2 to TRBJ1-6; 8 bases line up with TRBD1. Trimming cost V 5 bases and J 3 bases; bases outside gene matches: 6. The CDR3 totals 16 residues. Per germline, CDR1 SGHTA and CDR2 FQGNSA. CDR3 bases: TGTGCCAGCAGCACGTTTGGACAGGGCTATAATTCACCCCTCCACTTT. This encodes CASSTFGQGYNSPLHF.

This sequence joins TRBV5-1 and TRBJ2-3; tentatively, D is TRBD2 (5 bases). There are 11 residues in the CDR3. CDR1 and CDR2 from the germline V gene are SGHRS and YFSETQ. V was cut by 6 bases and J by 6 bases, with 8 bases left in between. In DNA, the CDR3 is TGCGCCAGCACCCCGGGGGATACGCAGTATTTT. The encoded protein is CASTPGDTQYF.

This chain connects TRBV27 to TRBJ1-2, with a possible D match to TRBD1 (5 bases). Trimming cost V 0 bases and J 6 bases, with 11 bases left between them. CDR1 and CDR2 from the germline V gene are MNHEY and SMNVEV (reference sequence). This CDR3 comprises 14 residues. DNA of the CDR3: TGTGCCAGCAGTTTATCTCGCAGGGCGGATGGCTACACCTTC. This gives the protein CASSLSRRADGYTF.

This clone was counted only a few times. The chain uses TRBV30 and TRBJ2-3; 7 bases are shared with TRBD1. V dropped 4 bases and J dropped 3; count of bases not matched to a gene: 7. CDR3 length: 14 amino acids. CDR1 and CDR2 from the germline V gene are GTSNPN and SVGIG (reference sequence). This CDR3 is CAWTRNRGTDTQYF. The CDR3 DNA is TGTGCCTGGACCCGAAACAGGGGAACAGATACGCAGTATTTT.

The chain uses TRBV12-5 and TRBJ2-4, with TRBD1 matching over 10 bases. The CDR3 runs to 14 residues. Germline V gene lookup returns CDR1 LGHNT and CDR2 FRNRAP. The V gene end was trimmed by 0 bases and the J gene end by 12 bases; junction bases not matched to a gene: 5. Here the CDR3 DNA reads TGTGCTAGTGGTTTGGTATCCGGGACAGGGGATCAGTACTTC. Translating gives CASGLVSGTGDQYF.

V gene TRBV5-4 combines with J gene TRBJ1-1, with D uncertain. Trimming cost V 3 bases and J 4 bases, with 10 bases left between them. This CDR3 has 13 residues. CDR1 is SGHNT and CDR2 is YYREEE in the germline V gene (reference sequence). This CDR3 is CASSSGRTTEAFF. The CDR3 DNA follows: TGTGCCAGCAGCTCGGGCAGGACCACTGAAGCTTTCTTT.

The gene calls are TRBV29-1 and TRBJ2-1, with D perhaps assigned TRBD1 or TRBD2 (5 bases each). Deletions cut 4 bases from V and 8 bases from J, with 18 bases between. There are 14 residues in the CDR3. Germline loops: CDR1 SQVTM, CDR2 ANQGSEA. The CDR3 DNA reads TGCAGCGTTGCTCTGCCGGGGACGAAGGATGAGCAGTTCTTC. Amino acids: CSVALPGTKDEQFF.

The CDR3 here is CAWLKTGGWYGYTF. CDR3 in DNA: TGTGCCTGGCTGAAAACAGGGGGCTGGTATGGCTACACCTTC. V gene TRBV30 combines with J gene TRBJ1-2; 9 positions match TRBD1. Trimming removed 5 bases from V and 5 bases from J; junction bases left unmatched: 9. The V gene's germline CDR1 is GTSNPN and CDR2 SVGIG (reference sequence). This CDR3 region has 14 residues.

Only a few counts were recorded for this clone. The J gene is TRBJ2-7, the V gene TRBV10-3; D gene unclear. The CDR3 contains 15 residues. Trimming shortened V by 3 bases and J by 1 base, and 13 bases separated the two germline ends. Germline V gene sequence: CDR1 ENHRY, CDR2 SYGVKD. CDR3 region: CAISDLDRGSYEQYF. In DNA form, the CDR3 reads TGTGCCATCAGTGATTTGGACCGAGGATCCTACGAGCAGTACTTC.

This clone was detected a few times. This chain's CDR3 is CASSSDRDYEQYF. The DNA of the CDR3 is TGTGCCAGCAGTTCCGACAGGGACTACGAGCAGTACTTC. J is TRBJ2-7 and V is TRBV11-2; 7 nucleotides match TRBD1. The CDR3 runs to 13 residues. The junction had 5 bases not matched to a gene; V was cut back by 6 bases and J by 3 bases. Germline lookup yields CDR1 SGHAT and CDR2 FQNNGV.